A selection of T cell receptor beta chains follows, all from one sample in a study of control samples from healthy donors and cancer patients. Clones were sequenced by immunoSEQ multiplex PCR, and TCRdb holds only the in-frame ones, with some missing. The table lists 70,000 to 80,000 clones, roughly nine tenths of them singletons. The sequenced material came from PBMCs. Every receptor here comes from a woman aged 50 to 65 with colorectal cancer. Each CDR3 is given with its conserved first and last residue. The D gene is left open where the match is weak. Only part of the rows carry a size: once, few, many, or a class if the clone is expanded.

TRBV7-3	TRBD2	TRBJ2-3	-	TGTGCCAGCAGGCGGACTAGCGGGCCCCTCACAGATACGCAGTATTTT	CASRRTSGPLTDTQYF
TRBV3-1/TRBV3-2	-	TRBJ2-1	-	TGTGCCAGCAGCCAAGTCGCAAATGAGCAGTTCTTC	CASSQVANEQFF
TRBV29-1	-	TRBJ2-5	-	TGCAGCGCCAGGGAAGAGACCCAGTACTTC	CSAREETQYF
TRBV30	TRBD1	TRBJ1-1	-	TGTGCCTGGAGTCTTGGACAGGGCGGGACTGAAGCTTTCTTT	CAWSLGQGGTEAFF
TRBV19	-	TRBJ1-2	-	TGTGCCAGTAGTATTTCAGATATCTATGGCTACACCTTC	CASSISDIYGYTF
TRBV5-1	TRBD1	TRBJ1-2	-	TGCGCCAGCAGCGGCAGGGGGGACTATGGCTACACCTTC	CASSGRGDYGYTF
TRBV18	-	TRBJ1-3	-	TGTGCCAGCTCAAACGGAAACACCATATATTTT	CASSNGNTIYF
TRBV9	-	TRBJ1-1	-	TGTGCCAGCAGCCCCTGGGAGGGCATGGGTACTGAAGCTTTCTTT	CASSPWEGMGTEAFF
TRBV7-2	-	TRBJ1-1	-	TGTGCCAGCAGCCCGCAAGGGCAGAACACTGAAGCTTTCTTT	CASSPQGQNTEAFF
TRBV30	-	TRBJ1-5	once	TGTGCCTGGGCCCTTCCCGGGCAGCCCCAGCATTTT	CAWALPGQPQHF
TRBV5-1	-	TRBJ1-2	-	TGCGCCAGCAGCTTGGCGGCCAAGAACTATGGCTACACCTTC	CASSLAAKNYGYTF
TRBV5-6	-	TRBJ2-4	-	TGTGCCAGCAGCTTGGGAGGCATTCAGTACTTC	CASSLGGIQYF
TRBV28	TRBD1	TRBJ1-2	once	TGTGCCAGCTGTGGTGCCGGGACAGGGGGCGTTCATGGCTACACCTTC	CASCGAGTGGVHGYTF
TRBV5-6	TRBD1	TRBJ1-1	-	TGTGCCAGCAGCAAAGGACAGGGGGCCGGCACTGAAGCTTTCTTT	CASSKGQGAGTEAFF
TRBV14	-	TRBJ2-3	few	TGTGCCAGCAGCCGGGACTTAGCCGATACGCAGTATTTT	CASSRDLADTQYF
TRBV30	-	TRBJ2-2	-	TGTGCCTGGAACCGGCAGACGAACACCGGGGAGCTGTTTTTT	CAWNRQTNTGELFF
TRBV6-4	TRBD1	TRBJ2-3	-	TGTGCCAGCAGTGAAATGGGACAGGCTACAGATACGCAGTATTTT	CASSEMGQATDTQYF
TRBV24-1	-	TRBJ2-3	few	TGTGCCACCAGTGACCCCGGGACCCGAGGGGATACGCAGTATTTT	CATSDPGTRGDTQYF
TRBV7-2	TRBD1	TRBJ1-3	-	TGTGCCAGCAGAGGGGGCTTCTCTGGAAACACCATATATTTT	CASRGGFSGNTIYF
TRBV4-2	TRBD2	TRBJ2-1	-	TGTGCCAGCAGCCAAGAACTAGCGGGGACCTCCTACAATGAGCAGTTCTTC	CASSQELAGTSYNEQFF
TRBV5-1	TRBD1	TRBJ2-2	-	TGCGCCAGCACGGACAGGGGGCCGGCCGGGGAGCTGTTTTTT	CASTDRGPAGELFF
TRBV14	-	TRBJ2-2	-	TGTGCCAGCAGCCAAGATCCCGGAGGAGACACCGGGGAGCTGTTTTTT	CASSQDPGGDTGELFF
TRBV24-1	TRBD1	TRBJ1-2	-	TGTGCCACCAGTGACCCCTCGGACAGGAACTATGGCTACACCTTC	CATSDPSDRNYGYTF
TRBV28	-	TRBJ1-5	-	TGTGCCAGCAGCCAGGCCCCGACAGGAAAGGCCTTAGGGTTGGGCAATCAGCCCCAGCATTTT	CASSQAPTGKALGLGNQPQHF
TRBV7-2	-	TRBJ2-5	once	TGTGCCAGCAGCTTACCAGACAGCAAAGGTACCCAGTACTTC	CASSLPDSKGTQYF
TRBV11-3	TRBD1	TRBJ2-5	-	TGTGCCAGCAGCTCCACAGGGGCAGGGGCTGAGACCCAGTACTTC	CASSSTGAGAETQYF
TRBV4-3	-	TRBJ2-3	-	TGCGCCAGCAGCCAAGATTGGGGGGCCGCCACAGATACGCAGTATTTT	CASSQDWGAATDTQYF
TRBV10-1	TRBD1	TRBJ1-4	-	TGCGCCAGCAGTGAGAACCAGGGGGAGAATGAAAAACTGTTTTTT	CASSENQGENEKLFF
TRBV28	-	TRBJ2-2	-	TGTGCCAGCAGTGCGGGAAACACCGGGGAGCTGTTTTTT	CASSAGNTGELFF
TRBV7-2	-	TRBJ2-2	-	TGTGCCAGCAGCTTAGACAGATCTTCCACCGGGGAGCTGTTTTTT	CASSLDRSSTGELFF
TRBV19	TRBD1	TRBJ1-2	-	TGTGCCAGTAGTTCTCTGAACCAGGGGGCATTTAACTATGGCTACACCTTC	CASSSLNQGAFNYGYTF
TRBV5-6	TRBD1	TRBJ2-2	-	TGTGCCAGCAGCTTATATAACCAGGGGGCGACCGGGGAGCTGTTTTTT	CASSLYNQGATGELFF
TRBV28	-	TRBJ1-4	-	TGTGCCAGCCGGATCGGACAGATTAATGAAAAACTGTTTTTT	CASRIGQINEKLFF
TRBV7-8	-	TRBJ1-1	-	TGTGCCAGCAGCTCAATGGCGAACACTGAAGCTTTCTTT	CASSSMANTEAFF
TRBV4-3	-	TRBJ1-6	-	TGCGCCAGCAGCCAAGGCGTAGGGGTGAATTCACCCCTCCACTTT	CASSQGVGVNSPLHF
TRBV6-4	-	TRBJ1-2	-	TGTGCCAGCAAACCGGGTGGCGGCACTGACTATGGCTACACCTTC	CASKPGGGTDYGYTF
TRBV7-9	-	TRBJ1-2	-	TGTGCCAGCAGCCGCGACGGAAACTATGGCTACACCTTC	CASSRDGNYGYTF
TRBV2	TRBD1	TRBJ1-2	-	TGTGCCAGCAGTGAATTGGGACAGGGGAAGCACCGCTTC	CASSELGQGKHRF
TRBV4-1	TRBD1	TRBJ2-2	-	TGCGCCAGCAGCCAGACCGGACCTCAGGGGGCCGGGGAGCTGTTTTTT	CASSQTGPQGAGELFF
TRBV4-1	TRBD2	TRBJ2-3	-	TGCGCCAGCAGCCAACCGCCTCCGGGACTAGGCACAGATACGCAGTATTTT	CASSQPPPGLGTDTQYF
TRBV27	-	TRBJ2-1	-	TGTGCCAGCAGCCGGACAGTCGGGCTCTACAATGAGCAGTTCTTC	CASSRTVGLYNEQFF
TRBV4-1	-	TRBJ1-5	-	TGCGCCAGCAGCTGGACAGAGAATCAGCCCCAGCATTTT	CASSWTENQPQHF
TRBV19	TRBD1	TRBJ2-1	-	TGTGCCAGTAGTATTTACAGGGGCTACAATGAGCAGTTCTTC	CASSIYRGYNEQFF
TRBV18	-	TRBJ1-2	once	TGTGCCAGCTCACCACAACCCCTACTCTATGGCTACACCTTC	CASSPQPLLYGYTF
TRBV30	TRBD1	TRBJ1-5	-	TGTGCCTGGGCAACAGGGGGGAATCAGCCCCAGCATTTT	CAWATGGNQPQHF
TRBV19	-	TRBJ1-4	-	TGTGCCAGTACCATACAAGTACAGGGTACGGGGGAAAAACTGTTTTTT	CASTIQVQGTGEKLFF
TRBV5-1	-	TRBJ2-5	-	TGCGCCAGCAGCTTGGACGTCTTCCAAGAGACCCAGTACTTC	CASSLDVFQETQYF